This T cell receptor beta chain appears in the sequencing data of a study of blood T cell repertoires in COVID-19. Sequenced by immunoSEQ multiplex PCR; TCRdb stores in-frame clones only, minus some. This table holds hundreds of thousands of clones, roughly 85% found once. Unmatched junction bases numbered 6, after V lost 1 base and J lost 7 bases. Germline CDR1 reads SNHLY; CDR2 reads FYNNEI. The CDR3 sequence is 14 residues long. The chain is built from TRBV2 and TRBJ1-2, with 7 bases lining up with TRBD1. This TCR came from a woman aged 40 to 50 with active or convalescent COVID-19. Sample: peripheral blood. In DNA, the CDR3 is TGTGCCAGCAGTGAAGGGAGGGGGCGAGGTGGCTACACCTTC. Amino acids: CASSEGRGRGGYTF.